These 16 T cell receptor beta chains originate from one sample sequenced in a study of shared clonotypes between healthy human individuals. TCRdb's copy holds only in-frame clones and misses some; the assay was immunoSEQ multiplex PCR. The sample has just over 2,000,000 clones, 90% to 95% seen once. The sample comprised naive CD4+ T cells sorted from blood. Subset defined: CD45RA+ positively selected. The receptor set was obtained from a man aged 18 to 29 in good health.

The chain employs TRBV9 and TRBJ2-3; 14 nucleotides match TRBD2. CDR1 SGDLS and CDR2 YYNGEE come from the germline V gene. Trimming took 3 bases from V and 6 from J; bases not matched to a gene: 6. The CDR3 spans 16 residues. CDR3 residues: CASSETSGGARDTQYF. The CDR3 DNA sequence: TGTGCCAGCAGCGAGACTAGCGGGGGGGCCCGGGATACGCAGTATTTT.

The chain employs TRBV5-1 and TRBJ1-3; no clear D gene. The length of the CDR3 is 16 residues. Trimming took 2 bases from V and 1 from J, leaving 13 bases between them. Germline V gene data show CDR1 as SGHRS and CDR2 as YFSETQ. The chain's CDR3 is CASSLLGIGSGNTIYF. CDR3 in DNA: TGCGCCAGCAGCTTACTCGGCATCGGGTCTGGAAACACCATATATTTT.

The chain uses TRBV27 and TRBJ1-2; D unclear. The germline gives CDR1 MNHEY, CDR2 SMNVEV (reference sequence). The CDR3 length is 15 residues. V was pared by 5 bases and J by 2 bases, with 15 bases between. The CDR3 region is CASSARQKANYGYTF. For the CDR3, the DNA is TGTGCCAGCAGTGCCCGACAAAAAGCCAACTATGGCTACACCTTC.

The chain links TRBV4-1 to TRBJ2-3; tentatively, D is TRBD2 (7 bases). V was pared by 4 bases and J by 0 bases, with 14 bases between. Germline lookup yields CDR1 MGHRA and CDR2 YSYEKL. This CDR3 comprises 16 residues. The CDR3 sequence: CASSRTGGASTDTQYF. The CDR3, as DNA: TGCGCCAGCAGCCGCACTGGGGGGGCTAGCACAGATACGCAGTATTTT.

Remarks on this clone: The sample holds other DNA sequences that translate to the same CDR3. This chain connects TRBV18 to TRBJ1-1; no definite D call. This CDR3 contains 15 residues. Germline CDR1 and CDR2: KGHSH and LQKENI. V was trimmed by 0 bases and J by 1 base, leaving 9 bases between them. DNA for the CDR3: TGTGCCAGCTCACCACCTACCGGATCGAACACTGAAGCTTTCTTT. Its protein is CASSPPTGSNTEAFF. Drawing the rest from reference TRBV18 and TRBJ1-1, the complete variable domain is NAGVMQNPRHLVRRRGQEARLRCSPMKGHSHVYWYRQLPEEGLKFMVYLQKENIIDESGMPKERFSAEFPKEGPSILRIQQVVRGDSAAYFCASSPPTGSNTEAFFGQGTRLTVV.

This clone was detected only once. The rearrangement uses TRBV29-1 and TRBJ1-3; the match to TRBD1 covers 9 bases. The CDR3 is 12 amino acids. CDR1 is SQVTM and CDR2 is ANQGSEA in the germline V gene. V dropped 8 bases and J dropped 7; count of bases not matched to a gene: 6. CDR3 nucleotides: TGCAGCTTTGGGACAGGGAGTAACACCATATATTTT. It translates to CSFGTGSNTIYF.

This clone was detected only a few times. The chain carries TRBV6-5 and TRBJ1-5; maybe TRBD1 (5 bases). CDR1 is MNHEY and CDR2 is SVGAGI in the germline V gene. The CDR3 runs 15 residues. Trimming stripped 2 bases from V and 5 bases from J, with 13 bases between. Here the CDR3 DNA reads TGTGCCAGCAGTTACCGCCAGGGATGGGATCAGCCCCAGCATTTT. This gives the protein CASSYRQGWDQPQHF.

V gene TRBV7-8 combines with J gene TRBJ1-5; TRBD1 matches 7 bases. The ends lost 1 base at V and 9 bases at J; junction bases unmatched: 9. Germline CDR1 SGHVS, CDR2 FQNEAQ. The CDR3 length is 15 residues. The CDR3 bases are TGTGCCAGCAGCTTAGGAGGGGGCAGTACCCGGCCCCAGCATTTT. Amino acids: CASSLGGGSTRPQHF.

The CDR3 is CASSDNRGDTQYF. The DNA of the CDR3 is TGTGCCAGCTCAGACAACAGGGGGGATACGCAGTATTTT. The chain recombines TRBV18 with TRBJ2-3; 8 nucleotides align to TRBD1. V gave up 5 bases and J gave up 6 bases; unmatched junction bases: 4. The CDR3 is made up of 13 amino acids. CDR1 is KGHSH, CDR2 LQKENI, per germline.

Notes on this clone: Distinct nucleotide sequences in the sample also encode this CDR3. The chain is built from TRBV5-1 and TRBJ2-3; D is unclear. Germline-derived CDR1 and CDR2 are SGHRS and YFSETQ. The V end was cut by 0 bases, the J end by 2 bases, with 7 bases between. The CDR3 covers 14 residues. The CDR3: CASSLGGVTDTQYF. The CDR3, as DNA: TGCGCCAGCAGCTTGGGGGGTGTCACAGATACGCAGTATTTT.

The CDR3 spells CASQGRGRPSRGGELFF. Here the CDR3 DNA reads TGTGCCAGCCAGGGCAGAGGGAGGCCCTCCCGGGGCGGGGAGCTGTTTTTT. The gene calls are TRBV28 and TRBJ2-2, with TRBD2 as a possible D gene (6 bases). The germline CDR1 and CDR2 sequences are MDHEN and SYDVKM. Between the trimmed V and J ends, which lost 8 bases and 7 bases, there was a span of 26 bases. The CDR3 totals 17 residues.

This chain joins TRBV28 and TRBJ1-2; possible D gene TRBD1, 6 bases. Trimming left V 2 bases short and J 8 bases short, with 21 bases between. The CDR3 runs 16 residues. Germline V gene data show CDR1 as MDHEN and CDR2 as SYDVKM. CDR3 nucleotides: TGTGCCAGCAGTTTAACCAGGGGTCCTACCTATGGCGGCTACACCTTC. It codes for CASSLTRGPTYGGYTF.

This chain uses TRBV5-3 with TRBJ1-4; D is undetermined. TRBV5-3 is an ORF, with its function uncertain. The CDR3 is made up of 14 amino acids. V was clipped by 5 bases and J by 3 bases, with 11 bases between them. CDR3 region: CARRRRASNEKLFF. In DNA form, the CDR3 reads TGTGCCAGAAGGCGTCGGGCATCTAATGAAAAACTGTTTTTT.

This chain uses TRBV7-9 with TRBJ2-7; the match to TRBD1 covers 10 bases. V gave up 6 bases and J gave up 2 bases; unmatched junction bases: 4. The CDR3 length is 14 residues. Per the germline V gene, CDR1 is SEHNR and CDR2 is FQNEAQ (reference sequence). The CDR3 reads CASSWDRGPYEQYF. The DNA for the CDR3 is TGTGCCAGCAGTTGGGACAGGGGCCCCTACGAGCAGTACTTC.

As to this clone: This sample includes further DNA sequences coding for the same CDR3. The V and J genes are TRBV5-1 and TRBJ1-1, with D possibly being TRBD1 (5 bases). The V gene's germline CDR1 is SGHRS and CDR2 YFSETQ. The CDR3 loop spans 15 amino acids. Between the trimmed V and J ends, which lost 0 bases and 1 base, there was a span of 10 bases. The CDR3 DNA sequence: TGCGCCAGCAGCTTGGAGGGACCGGGGAACACTGAAGCTTTCTTT. Protein: CASSLEGPGNTEAFF.

Concerning this clone: Other DNA sequences in the sample encode the same CDR3. The rearrangement joins TRBV6-5 to TRBJ1-5, with D uncertain. This CDR3 contains 13 residues. Germline lookup yields CDR1 MNHEY and CDR2 SVGAGI. V was clipped by 0 bases and J by 4 bases, with 4 bases between them. Written as DNA, the CDR3 is TGTGCCAGCAGTTACTCGAAAAATCAGCCCCAGCATTTT. Translation: CASSYSKNQPQHF.